This is a list of T cell receptor beta chains from one sample in a study of cytomegalovirus exposure and HLA in healthy donors. TCRdb keeps only in-frame clones here, not all; method: immunoSEQ multiplex PCR. Of tens of thousands of clones in the sample, about 68% were seen once. Sequenced: PBMCs. The receptors stem from a man aged 40-49 years in good health and CMV-seropositive. CDR3s include the opening cysteine and the closing phenylalanine or tryptophan. The D gene is left open where the match is weak. Only part of the rows carry a size: once, few, many, or a class if the clone is expanded.

cdr3_aa cdr3_nt j_call d_call v_call clone_size
CASSQDRAGGSNTGELFF TGCGCCAGCAGCCAAGACCGAGCGGGGGGGTCGAACACCGGGGAGCTGTTTTTT TRBJ2-2 TRBD2 TRBV4-3 -
CASTPRASGANTGELFF TGCGCCAGCACCCCAAGGGCCTCGGGAGCGAACACCGGGGAGCTGTTTTTT TRBJ2-2 - TRBV5-1 -
CASSLYGGGVAKNIQYF TGTGCCAGCAGTTTATACGGCGGGGGGGTTGCCAAAAACATTCAGTACTTC TRBJ2-4 TRBD2 TRBV28 once
CASSQVTSGKAEQYF TGTGCCAGCAGCCAAGTAACGAGCGGGAAAGCGGAGCAGTACTTC TRBJ2-7 TRBD2 TRBV4-2 -
CASSPRDQEGYTF TGTGCCAGCTCACCAAGAGATCAAGAAGGCTACACCTTC TRBJ1-2 - TRBV18 -
CASSRQGSGANSPLHF TGCGCCAGCAGTAGACAGGGTTCAGGGGCTAATTCACCCCTCCACTTT TRBJ1-6 TRBD1 TRBV10-2 few
CASSPDNTRNNEQFF TGTGCCAGCAGCCCAGATAATACTAGGAACAATGAGCAGTTCTTC TRBJ2-1 - TRBV4-2 -
CASSSRGAGANVLTF TGTGCCAGCAGTTCCAGGGGGGCTGGGGCCAACGTCCTGACTTTC TRBJ2-6 - TRBV28 -
CASSRSYEQYF TGTGCCAGCAGTAGGAGCTACGAGCAGTACTTC TRBJ2-7 - TRBV6-1 -
CASSQDGKPSNTEAFF TGTGCCAGCAGCCAAGATGGTAAGCCTAGCAACACTGAAGCTTTCTTT TRBJ1-1 - TRBV14 -
CASSSFYGYTF TGTGCCAGCAGCTCGTTCTATGGCTACACCTTC TRBJ1-2 - TRBV5-8 -
CASSLRGAQEQFF TGCGCCAGCAGCTTGCGGGGGGCCCAGGAGCAGTTCTTC TRBJ2-1 - TRBV5-1 -
CASTAGPAGEQYF TGTGCCAGCACCGCGGGCCCCGCGGGGGAGCAGTACTTC TRBJ2-7 - TRBV28 -
CASSGSGGVPSNEQFF TGTGCCAGCAGTGGGAGCGGGGGGGTCCCATCGAATGAGCAGTTCTTC TRBJ2-1 TRBD2 TRBV25-1 -